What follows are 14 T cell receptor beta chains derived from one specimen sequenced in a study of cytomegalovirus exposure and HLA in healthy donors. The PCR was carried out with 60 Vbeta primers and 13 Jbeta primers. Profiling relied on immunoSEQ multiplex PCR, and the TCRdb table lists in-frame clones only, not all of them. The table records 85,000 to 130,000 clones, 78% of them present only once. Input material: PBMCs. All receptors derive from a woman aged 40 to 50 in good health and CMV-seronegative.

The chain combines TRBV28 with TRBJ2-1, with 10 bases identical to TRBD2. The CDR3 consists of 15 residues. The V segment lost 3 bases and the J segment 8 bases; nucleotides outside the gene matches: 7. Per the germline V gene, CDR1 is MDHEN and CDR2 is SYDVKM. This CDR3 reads CASSFSGRATDEQFF. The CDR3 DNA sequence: TGTGCCAGCAGTTTCAGCGGGAGGGCCACGGATGAGCAGTTCTTC.

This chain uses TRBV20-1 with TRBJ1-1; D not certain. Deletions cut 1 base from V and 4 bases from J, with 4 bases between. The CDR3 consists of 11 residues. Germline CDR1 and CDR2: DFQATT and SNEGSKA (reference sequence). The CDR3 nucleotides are TGCAGTGCTAGAGGCGGCACTGAAGCTTTCTTT. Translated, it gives CSARGGTEAFF.

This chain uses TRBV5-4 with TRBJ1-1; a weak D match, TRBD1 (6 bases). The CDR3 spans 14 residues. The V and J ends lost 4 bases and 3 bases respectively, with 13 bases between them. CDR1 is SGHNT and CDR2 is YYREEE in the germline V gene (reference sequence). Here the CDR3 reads CASSPQGWDTEAFF. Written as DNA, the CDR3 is TGTGCCAGCAGCCCACAGGGCTGGGACACTGAAGCTTTCTTT.

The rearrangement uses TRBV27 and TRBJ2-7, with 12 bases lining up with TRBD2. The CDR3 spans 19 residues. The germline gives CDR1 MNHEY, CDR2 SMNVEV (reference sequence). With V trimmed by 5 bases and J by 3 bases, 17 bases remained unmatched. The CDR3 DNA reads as TGTGCCAGCAGTACCCGGACTAGCGGGACGGGGTCACTCTACTACGAGCAGTACTTC. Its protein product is CASSTRTSGTGSLYYEQYF.

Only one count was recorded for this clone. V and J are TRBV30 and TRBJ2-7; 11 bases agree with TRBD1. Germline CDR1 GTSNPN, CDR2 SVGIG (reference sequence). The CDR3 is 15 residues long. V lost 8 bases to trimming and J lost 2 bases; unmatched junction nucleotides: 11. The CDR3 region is CAGKNLGQGAYEQYF. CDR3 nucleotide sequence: TGTGCCGGAAAGAACTTGGGACAGGGGGCCTACGAGCAGTACTTC.

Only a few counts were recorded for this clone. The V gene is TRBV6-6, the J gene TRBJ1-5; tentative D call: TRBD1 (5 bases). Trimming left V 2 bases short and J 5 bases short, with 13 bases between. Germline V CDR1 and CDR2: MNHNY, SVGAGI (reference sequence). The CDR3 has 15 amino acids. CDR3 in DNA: TGTGCCAGCAGTTACGGTGACAGAAGTTATCAGCCCCAGCATTTT. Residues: CASSYGDRSYQPQHF.

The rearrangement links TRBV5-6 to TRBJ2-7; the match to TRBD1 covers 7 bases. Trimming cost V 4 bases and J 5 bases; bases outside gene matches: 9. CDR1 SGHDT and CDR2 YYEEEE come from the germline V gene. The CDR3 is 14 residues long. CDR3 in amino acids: CASSLTGWGDEQYF. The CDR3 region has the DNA TGTGCCAGCAGCCTGACAGGGTGGGGCGACGAGCAGTACTTC.

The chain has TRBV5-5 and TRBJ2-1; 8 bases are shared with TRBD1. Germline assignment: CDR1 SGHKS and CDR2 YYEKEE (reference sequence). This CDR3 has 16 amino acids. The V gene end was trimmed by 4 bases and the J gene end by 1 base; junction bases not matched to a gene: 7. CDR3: CASSPGTGVSYNEQFF. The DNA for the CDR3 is TGTGCCAGCAGCCCCGGGACAGGAGTGTCCTACAATGAGCAGTTCTTC.

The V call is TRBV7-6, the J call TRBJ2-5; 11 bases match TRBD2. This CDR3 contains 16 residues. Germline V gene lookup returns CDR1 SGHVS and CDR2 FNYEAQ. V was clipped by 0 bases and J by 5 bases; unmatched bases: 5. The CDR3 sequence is CASSLATSGSRETQYF. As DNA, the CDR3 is TGTGCCAGCAGCTTAGCAACTAGCGGGAGTCGGGAGACCCAGTACTTC.

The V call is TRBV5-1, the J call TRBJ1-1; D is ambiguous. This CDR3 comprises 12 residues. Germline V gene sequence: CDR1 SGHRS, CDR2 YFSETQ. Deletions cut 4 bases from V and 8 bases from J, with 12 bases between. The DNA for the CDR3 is TGCGCCAGCAGCGACGTCCCGGGGGAAGCTTTCTTT. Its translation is CASSDVPGEAFF.

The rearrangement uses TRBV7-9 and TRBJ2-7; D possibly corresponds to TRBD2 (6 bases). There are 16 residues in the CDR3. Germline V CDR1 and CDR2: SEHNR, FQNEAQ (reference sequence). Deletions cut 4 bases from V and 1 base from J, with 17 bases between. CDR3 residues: CASSYHYRGKSYEQYF. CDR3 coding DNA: TGTGCCAGCAGCTATCATTATCGCGGGAAGTCCTACGAGCAGTACTTC. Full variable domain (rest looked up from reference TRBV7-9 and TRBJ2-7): DTGVSQNPRHKITKRGQNVTFRCDPISEHNRLYWYRQTLGQGPEFLTYFQNEAQLEKSRLLSDRFSAERPKGSFSTLEIQRTEQGDSAMYLCASSYHYRGKSYEQYFGPGTRLTVT.

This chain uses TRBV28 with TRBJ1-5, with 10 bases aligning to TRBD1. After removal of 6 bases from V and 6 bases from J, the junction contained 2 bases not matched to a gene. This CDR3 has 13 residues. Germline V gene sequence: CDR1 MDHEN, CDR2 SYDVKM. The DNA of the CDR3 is TGTGCCAGCAGGGGACAGGGGTTTCAGCCCCAGCATTTT. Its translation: CASRGQGFQPQHF.

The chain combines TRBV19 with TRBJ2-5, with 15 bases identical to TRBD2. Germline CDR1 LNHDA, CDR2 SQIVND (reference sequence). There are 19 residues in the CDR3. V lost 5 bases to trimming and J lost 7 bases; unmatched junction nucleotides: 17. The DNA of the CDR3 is TGTGCCAGTAGTGCAAAGACCGGGACTAGCGGGAGGTTAAGTTGGACCCAGTACTTC. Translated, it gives CASSAKTGTSGRLSWTQYF. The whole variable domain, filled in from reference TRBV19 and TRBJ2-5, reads DGGITQSPKYLFRKEGQNVTLSCEQNLNHDAMYWYRQDPGQGLRLIYYSQIVNDFQKGDIAEGYSVSREKKESFPLTVTSAQKNPTAFYLCASSAKTGTSGRLSWTQYFGPGTRLLVL.

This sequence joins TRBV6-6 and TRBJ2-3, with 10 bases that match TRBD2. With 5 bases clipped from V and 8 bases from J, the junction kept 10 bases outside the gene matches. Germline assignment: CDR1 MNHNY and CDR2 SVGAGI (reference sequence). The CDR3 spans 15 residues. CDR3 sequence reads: CASSSGRGGQGTQYF. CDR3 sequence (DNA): TGTGCCAGCAGTAGCGGGAGGGGAGGGCAGGGTACGCAGTATTTT.